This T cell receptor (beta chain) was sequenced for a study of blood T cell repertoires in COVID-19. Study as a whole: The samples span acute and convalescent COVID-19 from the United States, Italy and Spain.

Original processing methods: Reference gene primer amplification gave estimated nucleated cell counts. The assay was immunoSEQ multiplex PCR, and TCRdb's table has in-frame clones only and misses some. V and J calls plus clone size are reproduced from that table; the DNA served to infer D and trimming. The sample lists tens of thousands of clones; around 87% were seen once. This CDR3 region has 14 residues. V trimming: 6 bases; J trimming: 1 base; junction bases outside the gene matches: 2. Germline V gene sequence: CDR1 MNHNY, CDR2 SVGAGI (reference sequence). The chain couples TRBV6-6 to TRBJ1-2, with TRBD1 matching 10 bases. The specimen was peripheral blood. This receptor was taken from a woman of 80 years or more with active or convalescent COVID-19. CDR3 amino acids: CASRDRGGNYGYTF. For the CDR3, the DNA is TGTGCCAGCAGGGACAGGGGGGGTAACTATGGCTACACCTTC.